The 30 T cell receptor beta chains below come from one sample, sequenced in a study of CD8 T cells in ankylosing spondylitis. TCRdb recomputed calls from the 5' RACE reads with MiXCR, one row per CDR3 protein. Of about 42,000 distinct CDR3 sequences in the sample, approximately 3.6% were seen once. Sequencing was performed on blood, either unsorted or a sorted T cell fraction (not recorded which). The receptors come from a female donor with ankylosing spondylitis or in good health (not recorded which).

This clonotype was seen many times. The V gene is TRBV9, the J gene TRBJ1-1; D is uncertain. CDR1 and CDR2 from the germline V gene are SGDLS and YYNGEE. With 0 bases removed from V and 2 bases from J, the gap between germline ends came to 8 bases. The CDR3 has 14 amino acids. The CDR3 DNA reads TGTGCCAGCAGCGTAGGGTTAACAAACACTGAAGCTTTCTTT. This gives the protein CASSVGLTNTEAFF.

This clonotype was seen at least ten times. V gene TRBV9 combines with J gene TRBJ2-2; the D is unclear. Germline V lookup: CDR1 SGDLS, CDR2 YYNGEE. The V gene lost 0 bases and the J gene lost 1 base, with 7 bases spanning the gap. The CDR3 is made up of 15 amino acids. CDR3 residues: CASSVVDENTGELFF. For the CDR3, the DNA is TGTGCCAGCAGCGTAGTGGACGAGAACACCGGGGAGCTGTTTTTT.

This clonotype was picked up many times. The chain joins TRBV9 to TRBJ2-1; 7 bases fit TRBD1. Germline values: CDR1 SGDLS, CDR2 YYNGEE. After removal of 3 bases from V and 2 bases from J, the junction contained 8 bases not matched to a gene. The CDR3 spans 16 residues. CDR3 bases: TGTGCCAGCAGCGCGCCCGGGACAGCAACCTACAATGAGCAGTTCTTC. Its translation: CASSAPGTATYNEQFF.

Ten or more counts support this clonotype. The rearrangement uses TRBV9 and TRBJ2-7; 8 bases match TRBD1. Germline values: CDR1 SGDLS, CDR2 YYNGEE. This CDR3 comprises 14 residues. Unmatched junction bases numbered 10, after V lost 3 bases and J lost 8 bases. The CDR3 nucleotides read TGTGCCAGCAGCGGGACAGGGCTTCTCGGGAAGCAGTACTTC. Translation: CASSGTGLLGKQYF.

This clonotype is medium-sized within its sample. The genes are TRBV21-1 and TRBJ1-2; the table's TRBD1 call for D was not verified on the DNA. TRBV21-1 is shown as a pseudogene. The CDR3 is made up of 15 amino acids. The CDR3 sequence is CASSGPGPSNYGYTF. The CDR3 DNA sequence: TGTGCCAGCAGCGGGCCGGGACCTTCTAACTATGGCTACACCTTC.

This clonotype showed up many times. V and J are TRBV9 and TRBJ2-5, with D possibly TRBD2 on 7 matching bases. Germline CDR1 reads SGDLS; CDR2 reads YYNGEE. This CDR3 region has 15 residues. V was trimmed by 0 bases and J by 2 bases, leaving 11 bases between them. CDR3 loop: CASSVVGGRQETQYF. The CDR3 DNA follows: TGTGCCAGCAGCGTAGTCGGGGGGCGACAAGAGACCCAGTACTTC.

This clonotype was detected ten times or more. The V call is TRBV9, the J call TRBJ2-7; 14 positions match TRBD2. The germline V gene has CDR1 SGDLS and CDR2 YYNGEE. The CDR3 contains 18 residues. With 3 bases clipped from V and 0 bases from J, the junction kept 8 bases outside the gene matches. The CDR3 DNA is TGTGCCAGCAGCGAGGGGACTAGCGGGGGCCTCAGCTCCTACGAGCAGTACTTC. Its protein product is CASSEGTSGGLSSYEQYF.

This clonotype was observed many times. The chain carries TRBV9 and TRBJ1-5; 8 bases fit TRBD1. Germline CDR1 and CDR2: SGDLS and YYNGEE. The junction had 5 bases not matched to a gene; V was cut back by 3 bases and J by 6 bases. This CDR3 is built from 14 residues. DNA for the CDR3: TGTGCCAGCAGCGGGGGACAGGTCGGTCAGCCCCAGCATTTT. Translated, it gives CASSGGQVGQPQHF. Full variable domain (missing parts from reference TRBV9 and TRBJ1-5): DSGVTQTPKHLITATGQRVTLRCSPRSGDLSVYWYQQSLDQGLQFLIQYYNGEERAKGNILERFSAQQFPDLHSELNLSSLELGDSALYFCASSGGQVGQPQHFGDGTRLSIL.

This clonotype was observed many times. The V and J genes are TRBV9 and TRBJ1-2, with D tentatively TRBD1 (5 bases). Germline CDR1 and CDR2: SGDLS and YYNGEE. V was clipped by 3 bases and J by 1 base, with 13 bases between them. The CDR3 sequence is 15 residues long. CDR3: CASSADSSNNYGYTF. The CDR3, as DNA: TGTGCCAGCAGCGCAGACAGTTCAAATAACTATGGCTACACCTTC.

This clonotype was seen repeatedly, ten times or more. The CDR3 DNA reads as TGTGCCAGCAGCGCCCTCATAACAGGGCCCGGGGAGCTGTTTTTT. It yields the protein CASSALITGPGELFF. The rearrangement uses TRBV9 and TRBJ2-2, with D maybe TRBD1 (6 bases). Germline CDR1 and CDR2: SGDLS and YYNGEE. The CDR3 is 15 residues long. V lost 3 bases and J 6 bases, leaving 15 bases between the germline ends.

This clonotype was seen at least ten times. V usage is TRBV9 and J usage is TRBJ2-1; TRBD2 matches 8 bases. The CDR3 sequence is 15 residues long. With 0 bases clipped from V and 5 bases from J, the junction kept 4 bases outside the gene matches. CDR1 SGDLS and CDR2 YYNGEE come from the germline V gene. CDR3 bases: TGTGCCAGCAGCGTAGGCGGGGGGAAAAACAATGAGCAGTTCTTC. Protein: CASSVGGGKNNEQFF.

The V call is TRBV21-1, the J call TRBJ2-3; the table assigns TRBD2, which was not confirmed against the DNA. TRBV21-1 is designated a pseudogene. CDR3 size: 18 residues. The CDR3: CASSSRGRLPASTDTQYF. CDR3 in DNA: TGTGCCAGCAGCTCCCGTGGGAGGCTCCCTGCTAGCACAGATACGCAGTATTTT.

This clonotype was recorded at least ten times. In DNA form, the CDR3 reads TGTGCCAGCAGCGTAGGGGTTAGGGGGGGGGCCCTACTAGATGAGCAGTTCTTC. As protein: CASSVGVRGGALLDEQFF. V usage is TRBV9 and J usage is TRBJ2-1; TRBD2 is a possible D gene (7 bases). Germline V gene lookup returns CDR1 SGDLS and CDR2 YYNGEE. The CDR3 consists of 18 residues. V gave up 0 bases and J gave up 8 bases, with 24 bases separating them.

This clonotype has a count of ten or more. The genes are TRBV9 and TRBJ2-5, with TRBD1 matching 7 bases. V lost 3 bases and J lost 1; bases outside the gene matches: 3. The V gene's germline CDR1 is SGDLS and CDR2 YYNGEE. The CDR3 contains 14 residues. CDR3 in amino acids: CASSDRDSQETQYF. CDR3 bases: TGTGCCAGCAGCGACCGGGACAGCCAAGAGACCCAGTACTTC.

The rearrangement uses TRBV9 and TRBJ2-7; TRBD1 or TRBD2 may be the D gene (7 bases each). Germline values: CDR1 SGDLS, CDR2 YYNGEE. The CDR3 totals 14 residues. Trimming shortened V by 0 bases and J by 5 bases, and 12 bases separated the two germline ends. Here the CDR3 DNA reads TGTGCCAGCAGCGTAGCGGCAGGGGGGGACGAGCAGTACTTC. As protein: CASSVAAGGDEQYF.

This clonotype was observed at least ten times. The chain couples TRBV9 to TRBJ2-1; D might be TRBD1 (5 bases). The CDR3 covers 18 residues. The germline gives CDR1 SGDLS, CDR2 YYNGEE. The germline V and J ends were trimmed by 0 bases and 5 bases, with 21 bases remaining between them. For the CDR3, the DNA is TGTGCCAGCAGCGTAGCGGGCGGTGGGGCACCGAAAGACAATGAGCAGTTCTTC. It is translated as CASSVAGGGAPKDNEQFF.

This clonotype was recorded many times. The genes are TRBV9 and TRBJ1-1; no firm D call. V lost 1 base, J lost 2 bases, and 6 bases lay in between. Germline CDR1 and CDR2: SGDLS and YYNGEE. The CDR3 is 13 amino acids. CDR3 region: CASSVKTNTEAFF. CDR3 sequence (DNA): TGTGCCAGCAGCGTAAAAACAAACACTGAAGCTTTCTTT.

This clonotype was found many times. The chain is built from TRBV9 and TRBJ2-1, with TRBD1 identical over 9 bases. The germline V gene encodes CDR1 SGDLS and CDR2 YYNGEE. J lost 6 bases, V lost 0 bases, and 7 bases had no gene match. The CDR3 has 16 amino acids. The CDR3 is CASSVGRTGVFNEQFF. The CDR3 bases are TGTGCCAGCAGCGTAGGTCGGACAGGGGTCTTCAATGAGCAGTTCTTC.

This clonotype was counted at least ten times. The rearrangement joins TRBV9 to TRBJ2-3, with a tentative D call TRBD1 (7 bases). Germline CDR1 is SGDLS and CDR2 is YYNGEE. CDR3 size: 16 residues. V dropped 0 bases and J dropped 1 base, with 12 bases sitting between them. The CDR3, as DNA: TGTGCCAGCAGCGTAGCTCAGGGGGAGGGCACAGATACGCAGTATTTT. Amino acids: CASSVAQGEGTDTQYF.

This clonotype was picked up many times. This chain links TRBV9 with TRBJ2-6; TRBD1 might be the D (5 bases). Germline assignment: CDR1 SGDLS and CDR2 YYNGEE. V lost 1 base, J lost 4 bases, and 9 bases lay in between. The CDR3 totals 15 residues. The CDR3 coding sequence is TGTGCCAGCAGCGTAAGGGGCCTGGGGGCCAACGTCCTGACTTTC. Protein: CASSVRGLGANVLTF.

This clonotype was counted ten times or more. The CDR3 region has the DNA TGTGCCAGCAGCGTGGATTCAGCAGGGGCCGAGCAGTACTTC. It codes for CASSVDSAGAEQYF. The chain combines TRBV9 with TRBJ2-7, with D perhaps matching TRBD1 (6 bases). There are 14 residues in the CDR3. CDR1 is SGDLS, CDR2 YYNGEE, per germline. Trimming took 2 bases from V and 6 from J, leaving 15 bases between them. Based on the CDR3 plus reference TRBV9 and TRBJ2-7, the full variable domain is DSGVTQTPKHLITATGQRVTLRCSPRSGDLSVYWYQQSLDQGLQFLIQYYNGEERAKGNILERFSAQQFPDLHSELNLSSLELGDSALYFCASSVDSAGAEQYFGPGTRLTVT.

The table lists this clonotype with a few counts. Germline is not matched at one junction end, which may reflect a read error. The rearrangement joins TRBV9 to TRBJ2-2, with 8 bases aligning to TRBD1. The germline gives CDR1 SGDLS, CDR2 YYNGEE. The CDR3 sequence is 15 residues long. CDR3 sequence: CASSVGQGHTGELFF. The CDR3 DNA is TGTGCCAGCAGTGTAGGACAGGGCCACACCGGGGAGCTGTTTTTT.

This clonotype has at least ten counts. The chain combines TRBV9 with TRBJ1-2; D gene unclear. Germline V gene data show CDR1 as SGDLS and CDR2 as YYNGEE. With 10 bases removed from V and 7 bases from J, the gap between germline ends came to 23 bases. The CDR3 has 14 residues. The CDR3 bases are TGTGCCTGCGGCGTAGGCCCACTGATAGGTGGCTACACCTTC. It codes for CACGVGPLIGGYTF.

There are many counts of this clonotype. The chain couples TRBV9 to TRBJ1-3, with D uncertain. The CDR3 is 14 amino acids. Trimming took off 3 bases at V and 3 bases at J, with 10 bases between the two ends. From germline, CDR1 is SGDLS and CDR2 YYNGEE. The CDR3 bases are TGTGCCAGCAGCGCGACATTGAATGGAAACACCATATATTTT. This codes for CASSATLNGNTIYF.

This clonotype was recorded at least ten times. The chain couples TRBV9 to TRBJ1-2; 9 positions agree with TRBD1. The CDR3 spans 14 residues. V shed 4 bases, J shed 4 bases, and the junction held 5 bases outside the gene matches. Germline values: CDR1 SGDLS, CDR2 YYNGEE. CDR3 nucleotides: TGTGCCAGCAGCACTGGGACAGGGATCTATGGCTACACCTTC. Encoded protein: CASSTGTGIYGYTF.

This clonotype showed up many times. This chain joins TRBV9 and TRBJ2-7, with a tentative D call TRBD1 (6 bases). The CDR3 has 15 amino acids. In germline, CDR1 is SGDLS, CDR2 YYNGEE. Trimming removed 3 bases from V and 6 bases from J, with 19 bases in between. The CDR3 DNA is TGTGCCAGCAGCGGACAGGACCCGATGTCTGGCGAGCAGTACTTC. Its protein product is CASSGQDPMSGEQYF. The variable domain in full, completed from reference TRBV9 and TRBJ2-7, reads DSGVTQTPKHLITATGQRVTLRCSPRSGDLSVYWYQQSLDQGLQFLIQYYNGEERAKGNILERFSAQQFPDLHSELNLSSLELGDSALYFCASSGQDPMSGEQYFGPGTRLTVT.

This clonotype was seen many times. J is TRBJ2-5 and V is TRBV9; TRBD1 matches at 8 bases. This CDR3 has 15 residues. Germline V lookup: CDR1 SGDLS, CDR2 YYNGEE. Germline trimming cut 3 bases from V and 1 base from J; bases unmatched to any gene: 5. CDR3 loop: CASSETGAPQETQYF. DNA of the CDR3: TGTGCCAGCAGCGAGACAGGGGCGCCCCAAGAGACCCAGTACTTC.

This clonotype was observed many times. The CDR3 protein is CASSVNDYNEQFF. The DNA of the CDR3 is TGTGCCAGCAGCGTAAACGATTACAATGAGCAGTTCTTC. This chain connects TRBV9 to TRBJ2-1; D ambiguous. V lost 1 base, J lost 4 bases, and 6 bases lay in between. Germline lookup yields CDR1 SGDLS and CDR2 YYNGEE. The CDR3 is 13 amino acids.

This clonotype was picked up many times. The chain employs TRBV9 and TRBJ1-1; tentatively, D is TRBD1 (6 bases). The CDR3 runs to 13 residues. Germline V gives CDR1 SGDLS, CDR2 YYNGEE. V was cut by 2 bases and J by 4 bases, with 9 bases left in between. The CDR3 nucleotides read TGTGCCAGCAGCGTCTCACAGGGCACTGAAGCTTTCTTT. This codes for CASSVSQGTEAFF.

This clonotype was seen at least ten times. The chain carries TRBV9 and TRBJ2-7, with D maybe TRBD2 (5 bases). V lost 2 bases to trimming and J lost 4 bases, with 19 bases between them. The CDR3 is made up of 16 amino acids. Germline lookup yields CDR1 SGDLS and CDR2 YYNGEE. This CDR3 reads CASSVGGPQFNYEQYF. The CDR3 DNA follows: TGTGCCAGCAGCGTCGGAGGCCCTCAGTTCAATTACGAGCAGTACTTC.